The rows below give T cell receptor beta chains drawn from one sample of a study of identifying expanded T cells in peripheral blood. Assay used: immunoSEQ multiplex PCR; TCRdb lists only in-frame clones, some missing. The profile covers 50,000 to 70,000 clones, with approximately 89% appearing a single time and roughly 4.5% taken by the ten largest. Input material: blood. Receptors were obtained from a person between 18 and 70 years old in good health. Both conserved end residues are part of each CDR3. A D gene is named only where the DNA matches it firmly. A clone size is listed for some rows: how often the clone was seen (once, few, many), or a class if it is expanded.

d_gene: .; j_gene: TRBJ1-5; abundance: .; v_gene: TRBV5-1; CDR3nt: TGCGCCAGCAGCTTGGACGTCAATCAGCCCCAGCATTTT; CDR3aa: CASSLDVNQPQHF
d_gene: .; j_gene: TRBJ2-7; abundance: .; v_gene: TRBV2; CDR3nt: TGTGCCAGCGGGCAGTACGAGCAGTACTTC; CDR3aa: CASGQYEQYF
d_gene: TRBD2; j_gene: TRBJ2-7; abundance: once; v_gene: TRBV11-1; CDR3nt: TGTGCCAGCAGCCTCCTAGCGGGATCTGAGATCTACGAGCAGTACTTC; CDR3aa: CASSLLAGSEIYEQYF
d_gene: .; j_gene: TRBJ1-2; abundance: .; v_gene: TRBV4-3; CDR3nt: TGCGCCAGCAGCCAAGAGGGTGGGCAGGATAGCTCCTATGGCTACACCTTC; CDR3aa: CASSQEGGQDSSYGYTF
d_gene: .; j_gene: TRBJ1-5; abundance: .; v_gene: TRBV30; CDR3nt: TGTGCCTGGGGACAGAGGGGGAATCAGCCCCAGCATTTT; CDR3aa: CAWGQRGNQPQHF
d_gene: .; j_gene: TRBJ2-7; abundance: .; v_gene: TRBV4-2; CDR3nt: TGTGCCAGCAGCCAAATGAGCGGGCCTTTCTACGAGCAGTACTTC; CDR3aa: CASSQMSGPFYEQYF
d_gene: .; j_gene: TRBJ2-5; abundance: once; v_gene: TRBV28; CDR3nt: TGTGCCAGCAGTTTAGGACAGTTGGAGACCCAGTACTTC; CDR3aa: CASSLGQLETQYF
d_gene: TRBD2; j_gene: TRBJ2-5; abundance: .; v_gene: TRBV4-1; CDR3nt: TGCGCCAGCAGCCGGCAACTAGCGGGGGGGCAAGAGACCCAGTACTTC; CDR3aa: CASSRQLAGGQETQYF
d_gene: TRBD1; j_gene: TRBJ1-3; abundance: .; v_gene: TRBV7-9; CDR3nt: TGTGCCAGCAGCTTAACAGGACAGGGTTACGGAAACACCATATATTTT; CDR3aa: CASSLTGQGYGNTIYF
d_gene: .; j_gene: TRBJ2-3; abundance: .; v_gene: TRBV2; CDR3nt: TGTGCCAGCAGTGAAAGTCGTACGCAGTATTTT; CDR3aa: CASSESRTQYF
d_gene: .; j_gene: TRBJ2-3; abundance: medium-sized; v_gene: TRBV6-4; CDR3nt: TGTGCCAGCAGTGACTCGAGCGGGCCAGATACGCAGTATTTT; CDR3aa: CASSDSSGPDTQYF
d_gene: TRBD2; j_gene: TRBJ2-7; abundance: .; v_gene: TRBV10-3; CDR3nt: TGTGCCATCAGTGAGGAGGGGGCTAGGACTAGCGGGGTGAGCTCCTACGAGCAGTACTTC; CDR3aa: CAISEEGARTSGVSSYEQYF
d_gene: TRBD2; j_gene: TRBJ2-3; abundance: .; v_gene: TRBV6-1; CDR3nt: TGTGCCAGCAGTCTACTAGCGGACCACACAGATACGCAGTATTTT; CDR3aa: CASSLLADHTDTQYF
d_gene: TRBD1; j_gene: TRBJ1-2; abundance: .; v_gene: TRBV19; CDR3nt: TGTGCCAGTGCCCGGAACCGGACAGGCAGATTCTCCTATGGCTACACCTTC; CDR3aa: CASARNRTGRFSYGYTF
d_gene: TRBD1; j_gene: TRBJ2-1; abundance: .; v_gene: TRBV6-1; CDR3nt: TGTGCCAGCAGTGTAGGACAGGGGGCCTACAATGAGCAGTTCTTC; CDR3aa: CASSVGQGAYNEQFF
d_gene: .; j_gene: TRBJ1-1; abundance: few; v_gene: TRBV18; CDR3nt: TGTGCCAGCTCACCAGACTTTGAAGCTTTCTTT; CDR3aa: CASSPDFEAFF
d_gene: .; j_gene: TRBJ1-5; abundance: .; v_gene: TRBV6-1; CDR3nt: TGTGCCAGCAGTGATAGTTGGAGGGGCCTCGGAAAGCAGCCCCAGCATTTT; CDR3aa: CASSDSWRGLGKQPQHF
d_gene: .; j_gene: TRBJ1-5; abundance: once; v_gene: TRBV19; CDR3nt: TGTGCTTCTAGCAGGGTGAATCAGCCCCAGCATTTT; CDR3aa: CASSRVNQPQHF
d_gene: .; j_gene: TRBJ2-2; abundance: .; v_gene: TRBV19; CDR3nt: TGTGCCAGTAGTATCGCGGGGACCGGGGAGCTGTTTTTT; CDR3aa: CASSIAGTGELFF
d_gene: .; j_gene: TRBJ1-1; abundance: .; v_gene: TRBV5-6; CDR3nt: TGTGCCAGCAGCTTTACCACGAACACTGAAGCTTTCTTT; CDR3aa: CASSFTTNTEAFF